The source of this TCR beta chain is a study of a mutant IDH1 vaccine in newly diagnosed glioma (dated by TCRdb to 2020 to 2023). For the study in its entirety: The approximately 32 treated patients were approximately 62% male and about 38% female, with a mean age of approximately 40 years. Before enrollment, most patients had been given radiochemotherapy with temozolomide as standard therapy, while the rest had received either radiotherapy alone or temozolomide alone. Peripheral blood samples were drawn at six visits, namely V03 (baseline), V05, V07, V10, V12 and V13. Longitudinal TCRB deep sequencing was done for fewer than 30 treated patients, wherever samples were available for exploratory analyses.

The trim is 4 bases for V and 1 base for J, with a gap of 8 bases between the germline ends. CDR1 and CDR2, per the germline V gene, are LGHNA and YSLEER. The CDR3 sequence holds 15 residues, the cysteine and phenylalanine included. Only the CDR3 part of the read is kept: 45 bases, read in frame from the first base. The study at large found these results: Availability determined which PBMC samples were chosen for TCRB deep sequencing. Changes in the top peripheral T cell clonotypes picked up by TCRB sequencing did not appear to be linked to pseudoprogression. The authors noted that analyses of patient blood samples could not be reproduced because of sample limitations. Immune responses induced by the vaccine were seen in approximately 93% of patients across multiple MHC alleles.

The protocol used for the library was the immunoSEQ multiplex PCR assay. The hsTCRB Kit was used according to the manufacturer's protocol to amplify rearranged TCR beta chain sequences. Sequencing of TCRB libraries was carried out on an Illumina MiSeq. The study's processing was this. The proprietary platform of the kit vendor was used for demultiplexing, trimming and gene mapping. This is the immuneACCESS table as TCRdb keeps it, with only in-frame sequences that have V and J called. A part of the clones is gone; compared with another copy, unresolved V genes explain less than half, and the rest is unexplained. V, J and clone size were drawn from that table, and D and trimming were deduced from the DNA. The sample contains 25,000 to 35,000 clones, over 75% of them found a single time. Around 20% of the sample comes from the top ten. This clone has a single count. The antigen it binds to is not known. The record has no base qualities; no much larger clone is one base away.

The time point label corresponds to: baseline, week 1 (first vaccination visit). According to the study, the label for this sample's treatment or condition signals: pre-vaccination baseline after standard-of-care therapy. All donors had newly diagnosed IDH1-mutant astrocytomas of WHO grade 3 or 4 that showed loss of nuclear ATRX. The samples were drawn from NOA16, a multicentre, single-arm, open-label phase I trial in Germany that tested a mutant IDH1 peptide vaccine in humans for the first time. For immunogenicity testing, the blood drawn at visit V03 was used as the baseline sample. Genomic DNA for TCRB sequencing was isolated from EDTA blood with the DNeasy Blood and Tissue Kit.

The sample here was PBMCs, taken from a glioma patient treated with radiotherapy, temozolomide or both. The sequence joins TRBV4-3 to TRBJ1-6, with TRBD1 as a weak D call on 5 bases. The TCR sequence derives from a man aged 30 to 45 with glioma. Here the CDR3 is given as CASSPGVSYNSPLHF. The bases read TGCGCCAGCAGCCCGGGGGTTTCCTATAATTCACCCCTCCACTTT.